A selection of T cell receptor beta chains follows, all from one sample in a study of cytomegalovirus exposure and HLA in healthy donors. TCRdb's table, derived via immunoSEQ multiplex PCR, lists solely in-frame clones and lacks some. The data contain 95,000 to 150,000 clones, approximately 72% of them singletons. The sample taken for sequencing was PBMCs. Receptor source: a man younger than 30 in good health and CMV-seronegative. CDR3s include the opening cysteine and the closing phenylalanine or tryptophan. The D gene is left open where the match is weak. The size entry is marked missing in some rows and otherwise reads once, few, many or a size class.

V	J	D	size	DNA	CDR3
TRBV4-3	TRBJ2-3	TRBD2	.	TGCGCCAGCAGCCAAGTGGGGACTAGTCTGGTCCCAGATACGCAGTATTTT	CASSQVGTSLVPDTQYF
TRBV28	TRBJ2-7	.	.	TGTGCCAGCAGGCCGCGGGGCTACAGCTCCTACGAGCAGTACTTC	CASRPRGYSSYEQYF
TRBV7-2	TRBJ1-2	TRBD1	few	TGTGCCAGCAGCGGAAGGGACTCAGGGGGCGGACGTGGCTACACCTTC	CASSGRDSGGGRGYTF
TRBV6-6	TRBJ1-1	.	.	TGTGCCGCCCGAGGGAACACTGAAGCTTTCTTT	CAARGNTEAFF
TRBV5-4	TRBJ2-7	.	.	TGTGCCAGCAGCGGGGGGGGGCAGCTATCCTACGAGCAGTACTTC	CASSGGGQLSYEQYF
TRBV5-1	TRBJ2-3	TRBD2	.	TGCGCCAGCAGGACCGGGACTAGCGGGAGGGCAGATACGCAGTATTTT	CASRTGTSGRADTQYF
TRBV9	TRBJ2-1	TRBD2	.	TGTGCCAGCAGCGCAGGACTAGCGGAATACAATGAGCAGTTCTTC	CASSAGLAEYNEQFF
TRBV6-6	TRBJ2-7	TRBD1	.	TGTGCCAGCGCGCGCACAGGGGGTTCCTACGAGCAGTACTTC	CASARTGGSYEQYF
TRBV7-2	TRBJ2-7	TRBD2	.	TGTGCCAGCAGCTTAGCCGGGACTAGGCGCGAGCAGTACTTC	CASSLAGTRREQYF
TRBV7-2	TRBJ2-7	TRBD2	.	TGTGCCAGCAGCTTGGGACTAGACCGCCACTACGAGCAGTACTTC	CASSLGLDRHYEQYF
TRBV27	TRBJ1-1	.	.	TGTGCCAGCAGGTCAGGGAACACTGAAGCTTTCTTT	CASRSGNTEAFF
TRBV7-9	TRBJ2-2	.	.	TGTGCCAGCAGCCCTGACACCGGGGAGCTGTTTTTT	CASSPDTGELFF
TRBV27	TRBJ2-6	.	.	TGTGCCAGCAGTTTTTGGGCAGGAGGCGCCAACGTCCTGACTTTC	CASSFWAGGANVLTF
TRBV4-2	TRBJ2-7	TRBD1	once	TGTGCCAGCAGCCAAGCGGACAGGGTACTCGACGAGCAGTACTTC	CASSQADRVLDEQYF
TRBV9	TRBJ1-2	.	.	TGTGCCAGCAGCGTGGACAGAACTAACTATGGCTACACCTTC	CASSVDRTNYGYTF
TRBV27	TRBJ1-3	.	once	TGTGCCAGCAGTTTGGGGCGTCCTGGAAACACCATATATTTT	CASSLGRPGNTIYF
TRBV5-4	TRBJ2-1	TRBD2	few	TGTGCCAGCAGCCCCGGGACTAGCGGGGTATCCTACAATGAGCAGTTCTTC	CASSPGTSGVSYNEQFF
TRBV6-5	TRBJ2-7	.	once	TGTGCCAGCAGTTACGACAGCTCCTACGAGCAGTACTTC	CASSYDSSYEQYF
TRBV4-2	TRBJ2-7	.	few	TGTGCCAGCAGCCAAAGACATTCCTACGAGCAGTACTTC	CASSQRHSYEQYF
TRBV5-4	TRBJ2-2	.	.	TGTGCCAGCAGCTTGGGACAGACAAACACCGGGGAGCTGTTTTTT	CASSLGQTNTGELFF
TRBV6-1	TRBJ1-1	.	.	TGTGCCAGCAGTGAGAAAACAGGTTTGAACACTGAAGCTTTCTTT	CASSEKTGLNTEAFF
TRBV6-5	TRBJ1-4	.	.	TGTGCCAGCAGAAGGACCGGGACTGTTAATGAAAAACTGTTTTTT	CASRRTGTVNEKLFF
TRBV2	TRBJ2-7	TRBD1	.	TGTGCCAGCAGCCGGACCGGGGACAGGGCCCACGAGCAGTACTTC	CASSRTGDRAHEQYF
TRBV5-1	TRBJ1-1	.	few	TGCGCCAGCAGCCTTCGACCCAGGGGAGACACTGAAGCTTTCTTT	CASSLRPRGDTEAFF
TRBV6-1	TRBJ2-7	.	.	TGTGCCAGCAGTGTGGTTGGGGGGACCCCCTACGAGCAGTACTTC	CASSVVGGTPYEQYF
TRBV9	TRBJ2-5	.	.	TGTGCCAGCAGCCCAGCCCCCCCAGGGGCGCGACGGGAGACCCAGTACTTC	CASSPAPPGARRETQYF
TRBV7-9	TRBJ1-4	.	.	TGTGCCAGCAGCTTAGTTTCGCGCAATGAAAAACTGTTTTTT	CASSLVSRNEKLFF
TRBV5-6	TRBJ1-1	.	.	TGTGCCAGCAGCTTGGATGGGGGGGCGCGTAACACTGAAGCTTTCTTT	CASSLDGGARNTEAFF
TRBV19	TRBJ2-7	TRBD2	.	TGTGCCAGTAGTATCGGCGGGGGCTCCTACGAGCAGTACTTC	CASSIGGGSYEQYF
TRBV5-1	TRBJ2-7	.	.	TGCGCCAGCAGCTTTGGGGGCCAGCAGTACTTC	CASSFGGQQYF
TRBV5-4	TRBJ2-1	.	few	TGTGCCAGCAGCACTTCCCCAGCGAATGAGCAGTTCTTC	CASSTSPANEQFF
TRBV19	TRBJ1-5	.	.	TGTGCCAGTAGTGCCGCACAGGTATTGTCGATTCAGCCCCAGCATTTT	CASSAAQVLSIQPQHF
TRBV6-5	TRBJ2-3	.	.	TGTGCCAGCAGTTACTTTGGGCAGGGAAGCACAGATACGCAGTATTTT	CASSYFGQGSTDTQYF
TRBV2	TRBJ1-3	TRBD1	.	TGTGCCAGCAGCGACAGGGGCTCTGGAAACACCATATATTTT	CASSDRGSGNTIYF
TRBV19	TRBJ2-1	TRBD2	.	TGTGCCAGTAGTATGGGACTAGCGGGGGGTCTATCCTACAATGAGCAGTTCTTC	CASSMGLAGGLSYNEQFF
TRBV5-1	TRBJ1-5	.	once	TGCGCCAGCAGCCTAGACAGTTCTAATCAGCCCCAGCATTTT	CASSLDSSNQPQHF
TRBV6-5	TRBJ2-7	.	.	TGTGCCAGCAGCCCCCCCGGGAGTTTTGGCGGTGAGCAGTACTTC	CASSPPGSFGGEQYF
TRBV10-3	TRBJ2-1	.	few	TGTGCCATCAGTCAAGGCTTGACAGGACGGGACAATGAGCAGTTCTTC	CAISQGLTGRDNEQFF
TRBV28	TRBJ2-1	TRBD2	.	TGTGCCAGCATTGGGGGGGGAGTGATCTATGAGCAGTTCTTC	CASIGGGVIYEQFF
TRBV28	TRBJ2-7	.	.	TGTGCCAGCAGCGAACTTTTGAGGGCGGCGATATCCTACGAGCAGTACTTC	CASSELLRAAISYEQYF
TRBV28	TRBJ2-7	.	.	TGTGCCAGCAGTTTAGTACTGGAGGGGTACGAGCAGTACTTC	CASSLVLEGYEQYF
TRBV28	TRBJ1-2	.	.	TGTGCCAGCAGTTTAGGTCGGAACTATGGCTACACCTTC	CASSLGRNYGYTF
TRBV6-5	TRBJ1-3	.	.	TGTGCCAGCAGGGAGACAGTACCTGGAAACACCATATATTTT	CASRETVPGNTIYF
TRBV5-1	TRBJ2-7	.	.	TGCGCCAGCAGCTTGGGAGGTAGGACTTCCGGGTCCTACGAGCAGTACTTC	CASSLGGRTSGSYEQYF
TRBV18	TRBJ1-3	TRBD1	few	TGTGCCAGCTCACCAGGACAGGGGGCATCTGGAAACACCATATATTTT	CASSPGQGASGNTIYF